This passage covers 6 T cell receptor beta chains from one sample sequenced in a study of blood T cell repertoires in COVID-19. Clones were read by immunoSEQ multiplex PCR, and TCRdb kept only the in-frame ones, dropping some. In the table there are around 270,000 clones, around 90% of which are singletons. The sequencing sample was made of PBMCs or T cells enriched from blood (not recorded which). These receptors were taken from a woman aged 40 to 50 who had been exposed to COVID-19.

Concerning this clone itself: The sample contains more than one DNA sequence encoding this CDR3. In DNA, the CDR3 is TGTGCCAGCTCACCAGGGCGCTATGGCTACACCTTC. It yields the protein CASSPGRYGYTF. The rearrangement links TRBV18 to TRBJ1-2; D is uncertain. The length of the CDR3 is 12 residues. The V end lost 2 bases, the J end lost 4 bases, and 5 bases lay between the germline ends. From germline, CDR1 is KGHSH and CDR2 LQKENI.

As concerns this clone: The same CDR3 also results from other DNA sequences found in this sample. Here the CDR3 DNA reads TGTGCCAGCAGCGTAGGACAGGGTTATGGCTACACCTTC. Translated: CASSVGQGYGYTF. The V call is TRBV9, the J call TRBJ1-2; 7 nucleotides align to TRBD1. V lost 0 bases to trimming and J lost 5 bases; unmatched junction nucleotides: 1. Germline V gene sequence: CDR1 SGDLS, CDR2 YYNGEE. CDR3 length equals 13 residues.

V is TRBV4-3 and J is TRBJ2-1; 7 positions agree with TRBD1. This CDR3 spans 13 amino acids. Germline assignment: CDR1 LGHNA and CDR2 YSLEER. V shed 1 base and J 6 bases; nucleotides not matched to a gene: 0. CDR3 sequence reads: CASSQGTGNEQFF. CDR3 DNA: TGCGCCAGCAGCCAAGGGACAGGCAATGAGCAGTTCTTC.

The V call is TRBV6-5, the J call TRBJ1-1, with a possible D match to TRBD1 (5 bases). Trimming cost V 7 bases and J 5 bases, with 14 bases left between them. Germline CDR1 reads MNHEY; CDR2 reads SVGAGI. The length of the CDR3 is 13 residues. The CDR3 DNA reads TGTGCCAGCACCCCAATGGGGGGGACTGAAGCTTTCTTT. It translates to CASTPMGGTEAFF.

V and J are TRBV5-8 and TRBJ2-1; 9 bases are a match to TRBD2. The V gene's germline CDR1 is SGHTS and CDR2 YDEGEE. This CDR3 region has 15 residues. J was trimmed by 4 bases and V by 3 bases; bases with no gene match: 5. As DNA, the CDR3 is TGTGCCAGCAGCTCGGGGACTAGCCCATACAATGAGCAGTTCTTC. This sequence encodes CASSSGTSPYNEQFF.

This rearrangement joins TRBV7-2 to TRBJ1-6; D might be TRBD1 (6 bases). CDR1 is SGHTA, CDR2 FQGNSA, per germline. Deletions cut 1 base from V and 5 bases from J, with 9 bases between. CDR3 size: 15 residues. The DNA of the CDR3 is TGTGCCAGCAGCTTAGAGGGGGTAAATAATTCACCCCTCCACTTT. Amino acids: CASSLEGVNNSPLHF.